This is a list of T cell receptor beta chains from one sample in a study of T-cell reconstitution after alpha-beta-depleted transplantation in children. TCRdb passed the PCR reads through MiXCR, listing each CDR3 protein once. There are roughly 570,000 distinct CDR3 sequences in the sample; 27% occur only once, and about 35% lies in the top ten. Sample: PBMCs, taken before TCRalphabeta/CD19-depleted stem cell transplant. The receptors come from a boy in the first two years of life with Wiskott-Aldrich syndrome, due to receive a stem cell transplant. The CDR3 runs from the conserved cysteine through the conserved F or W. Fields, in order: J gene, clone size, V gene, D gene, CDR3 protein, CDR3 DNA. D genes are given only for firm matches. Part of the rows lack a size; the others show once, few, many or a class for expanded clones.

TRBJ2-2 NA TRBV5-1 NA CASRLGSGRNTGELFF TGCGCCAGCAGACTGGGTTCGGGACGGAACACCGGGGAGCTGTTTTTT
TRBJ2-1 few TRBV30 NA CAWSVLAVYEQFF TGTGCCTGGAGTGTACTAGCCGTCTATGAGCAGTTCTTC
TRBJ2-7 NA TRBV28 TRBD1 CASSGEPGTVVSYEQYF TGTGCCAGCAGTGGGGAACCCGGGACAGTCGTCTCCTACGAGCAGTACTTC
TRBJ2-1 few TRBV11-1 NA CASSRRVAHNEQFF TGTGCCAGCAGCAGGAGGGTGGCCCACAATGAGCAGTTCTTC
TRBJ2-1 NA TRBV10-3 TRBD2 CAISEGPGLADNEQFF TGTGCCATCAGTGAGGGACCGGGACTAGCGGACAATGAGCAGTTCTTC
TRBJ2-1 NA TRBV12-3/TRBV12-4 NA CASSFVPGSSYNEQFF TGTGCCAGCAGTTTTGTTCCGGGGAGCTCCTACAATGAGCAGTTCTTC
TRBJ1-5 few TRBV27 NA CASSPRAGYQPQHF TGTGCCAGCAGTCCAAGGGCAGGGTATCAGCCCCAGCATTTT
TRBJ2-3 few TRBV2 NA CASRSPQGDTQYF TGTGCCAGCAGATCACCCCAGGGGGATACGCAGTATTTT
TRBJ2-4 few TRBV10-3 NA CAISASGTDIQYF TGTGCCATCAGCGCGTCAGGAACGGACATTCAGTACTTC
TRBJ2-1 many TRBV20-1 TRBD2 CSAPGLAGDNEQFF TGCAGTGCTCCAGGACTAGCGGGAGACAATGAGCAGTTCTTC
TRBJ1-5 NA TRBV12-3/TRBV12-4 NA CASSPTISNQPQHF TGTGCCAGCAGTCCAACGATCAGCAATCAGCCCCAGCATTTT
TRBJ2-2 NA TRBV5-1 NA CASSRTENTGELFF TGCGCCAGCAGCCGGACAGAGAACACCGGGGAGCTGTTTTTT